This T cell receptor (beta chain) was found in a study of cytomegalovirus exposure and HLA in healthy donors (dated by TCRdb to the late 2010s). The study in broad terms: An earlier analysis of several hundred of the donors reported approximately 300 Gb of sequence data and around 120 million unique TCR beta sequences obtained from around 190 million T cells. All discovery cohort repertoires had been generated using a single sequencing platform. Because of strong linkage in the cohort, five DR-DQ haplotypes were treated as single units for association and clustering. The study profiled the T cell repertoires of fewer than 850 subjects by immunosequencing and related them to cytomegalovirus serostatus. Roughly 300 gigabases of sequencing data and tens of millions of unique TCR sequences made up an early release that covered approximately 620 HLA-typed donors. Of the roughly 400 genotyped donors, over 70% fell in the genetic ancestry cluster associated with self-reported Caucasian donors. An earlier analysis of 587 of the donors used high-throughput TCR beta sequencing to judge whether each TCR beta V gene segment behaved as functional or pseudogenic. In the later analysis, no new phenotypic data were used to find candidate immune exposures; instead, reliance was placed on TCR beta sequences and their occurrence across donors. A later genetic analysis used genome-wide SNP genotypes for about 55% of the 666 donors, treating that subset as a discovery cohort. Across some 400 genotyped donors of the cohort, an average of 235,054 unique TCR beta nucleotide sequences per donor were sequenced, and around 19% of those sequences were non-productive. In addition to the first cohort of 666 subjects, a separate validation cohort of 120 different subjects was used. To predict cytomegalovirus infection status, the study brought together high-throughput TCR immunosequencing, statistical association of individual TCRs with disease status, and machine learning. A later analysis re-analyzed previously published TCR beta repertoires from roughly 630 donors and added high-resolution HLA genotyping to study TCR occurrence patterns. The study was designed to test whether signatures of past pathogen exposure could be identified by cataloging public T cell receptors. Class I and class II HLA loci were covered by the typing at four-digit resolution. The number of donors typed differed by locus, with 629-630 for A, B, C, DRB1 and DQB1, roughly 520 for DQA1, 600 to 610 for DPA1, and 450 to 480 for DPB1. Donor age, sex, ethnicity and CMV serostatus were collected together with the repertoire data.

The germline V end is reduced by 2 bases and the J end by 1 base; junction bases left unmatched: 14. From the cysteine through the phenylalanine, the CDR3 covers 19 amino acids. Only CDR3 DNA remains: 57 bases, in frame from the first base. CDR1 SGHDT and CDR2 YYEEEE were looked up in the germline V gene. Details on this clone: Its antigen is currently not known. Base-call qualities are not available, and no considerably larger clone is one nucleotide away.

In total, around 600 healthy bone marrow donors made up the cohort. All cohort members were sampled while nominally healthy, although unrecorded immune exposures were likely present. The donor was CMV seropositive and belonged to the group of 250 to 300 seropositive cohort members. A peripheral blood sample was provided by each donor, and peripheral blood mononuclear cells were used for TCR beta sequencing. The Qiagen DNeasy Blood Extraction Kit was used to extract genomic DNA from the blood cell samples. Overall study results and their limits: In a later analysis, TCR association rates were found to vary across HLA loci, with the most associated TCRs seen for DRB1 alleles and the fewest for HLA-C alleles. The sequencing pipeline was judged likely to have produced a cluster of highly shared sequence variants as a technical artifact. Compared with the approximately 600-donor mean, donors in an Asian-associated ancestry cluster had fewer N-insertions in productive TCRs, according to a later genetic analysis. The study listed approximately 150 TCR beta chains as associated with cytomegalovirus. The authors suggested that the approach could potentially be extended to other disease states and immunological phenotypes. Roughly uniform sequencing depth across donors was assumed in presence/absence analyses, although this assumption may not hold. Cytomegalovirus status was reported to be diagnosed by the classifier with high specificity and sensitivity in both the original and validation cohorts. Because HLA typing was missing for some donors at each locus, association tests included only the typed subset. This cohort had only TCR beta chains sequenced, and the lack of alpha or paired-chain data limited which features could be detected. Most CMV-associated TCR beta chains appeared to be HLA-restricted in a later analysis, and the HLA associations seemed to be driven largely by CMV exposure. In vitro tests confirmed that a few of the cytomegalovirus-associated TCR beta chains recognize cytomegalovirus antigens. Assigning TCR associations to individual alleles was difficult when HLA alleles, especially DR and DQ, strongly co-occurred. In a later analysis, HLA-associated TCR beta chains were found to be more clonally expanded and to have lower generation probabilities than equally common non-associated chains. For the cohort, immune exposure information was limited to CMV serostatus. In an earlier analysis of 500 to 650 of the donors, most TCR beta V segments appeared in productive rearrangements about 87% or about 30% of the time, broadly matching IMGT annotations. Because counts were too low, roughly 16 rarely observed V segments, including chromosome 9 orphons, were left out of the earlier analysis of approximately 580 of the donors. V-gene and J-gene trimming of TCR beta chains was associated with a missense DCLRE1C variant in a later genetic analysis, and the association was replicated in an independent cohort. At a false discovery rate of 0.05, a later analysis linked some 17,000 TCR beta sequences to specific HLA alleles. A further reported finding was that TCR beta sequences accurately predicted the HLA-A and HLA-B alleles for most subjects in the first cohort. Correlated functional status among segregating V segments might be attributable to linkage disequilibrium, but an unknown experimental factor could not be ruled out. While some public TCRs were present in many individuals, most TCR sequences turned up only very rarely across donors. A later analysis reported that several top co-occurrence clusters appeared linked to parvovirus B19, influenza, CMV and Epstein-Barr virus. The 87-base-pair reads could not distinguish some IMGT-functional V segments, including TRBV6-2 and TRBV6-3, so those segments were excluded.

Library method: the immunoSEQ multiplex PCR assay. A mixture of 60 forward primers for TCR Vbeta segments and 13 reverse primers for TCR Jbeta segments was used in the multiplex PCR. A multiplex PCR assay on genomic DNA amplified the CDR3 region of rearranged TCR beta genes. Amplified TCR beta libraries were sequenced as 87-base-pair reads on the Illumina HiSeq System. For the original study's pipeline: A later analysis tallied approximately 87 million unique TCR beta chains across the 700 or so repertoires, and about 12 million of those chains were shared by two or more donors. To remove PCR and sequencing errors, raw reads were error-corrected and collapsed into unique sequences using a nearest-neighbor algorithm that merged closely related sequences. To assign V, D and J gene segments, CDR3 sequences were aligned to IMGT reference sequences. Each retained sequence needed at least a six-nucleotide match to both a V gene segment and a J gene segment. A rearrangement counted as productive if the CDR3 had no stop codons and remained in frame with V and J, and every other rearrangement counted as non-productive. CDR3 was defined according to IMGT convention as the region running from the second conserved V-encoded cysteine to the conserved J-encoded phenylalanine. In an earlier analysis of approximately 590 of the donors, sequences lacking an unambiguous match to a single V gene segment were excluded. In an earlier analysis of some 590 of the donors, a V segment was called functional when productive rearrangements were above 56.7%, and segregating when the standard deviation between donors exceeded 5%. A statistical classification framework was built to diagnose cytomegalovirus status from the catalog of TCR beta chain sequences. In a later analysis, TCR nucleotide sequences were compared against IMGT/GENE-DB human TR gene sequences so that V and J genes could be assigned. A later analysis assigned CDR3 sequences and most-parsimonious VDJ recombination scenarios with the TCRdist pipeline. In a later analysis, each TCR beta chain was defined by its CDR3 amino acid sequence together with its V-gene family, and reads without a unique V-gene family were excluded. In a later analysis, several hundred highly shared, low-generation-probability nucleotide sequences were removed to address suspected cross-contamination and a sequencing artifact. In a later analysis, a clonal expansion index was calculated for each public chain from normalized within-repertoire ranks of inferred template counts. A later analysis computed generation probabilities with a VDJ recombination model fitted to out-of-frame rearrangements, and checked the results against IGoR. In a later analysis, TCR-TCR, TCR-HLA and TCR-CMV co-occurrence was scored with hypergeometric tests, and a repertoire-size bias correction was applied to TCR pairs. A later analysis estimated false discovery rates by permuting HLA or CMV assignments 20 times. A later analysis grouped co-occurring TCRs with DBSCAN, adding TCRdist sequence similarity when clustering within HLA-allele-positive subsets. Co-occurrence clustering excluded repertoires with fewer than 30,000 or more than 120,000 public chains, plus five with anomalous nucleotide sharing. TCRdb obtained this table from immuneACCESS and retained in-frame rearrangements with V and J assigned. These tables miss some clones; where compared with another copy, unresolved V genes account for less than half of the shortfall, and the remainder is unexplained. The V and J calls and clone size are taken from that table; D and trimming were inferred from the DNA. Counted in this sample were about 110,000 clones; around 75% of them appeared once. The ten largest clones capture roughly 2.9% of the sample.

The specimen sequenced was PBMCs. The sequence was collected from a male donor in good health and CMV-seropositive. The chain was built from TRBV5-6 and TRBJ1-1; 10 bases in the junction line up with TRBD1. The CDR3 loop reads CASSLNDHDRGLWNTEAFF. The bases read TGTGCCAGCAGCTTAAATGACCACGACAGGGGGCTTTGGAACACTGAAGCTTTCTTT.